This record looks at one T cell receptor beta chain sequence and its context. This specimen comes from a study of blood T cell repertoires in COVID-19. Germline assignment: CDR1 SGDLS and CDR2 YYNGEE. The length of the CDR3 is 19 residues. The ends were cut back, 0 bases at V and 4 bases at J, with 22 bases in the middle. Sequenced by immunoSEQ multiplex PCR; TCRdb stores in-frame clones only, minus some. The sample gives 70,000 or so clones, more than 75% of which show up once; just over 9% is in the top ten. The sequence came from a human donor in a cohort sampled during active COVID-19. The V gene is TRBV9, the J gene TRBJ1-4; perhaps TRBD1 as D (5 bases). The material sequenced was peripheral blood. The chain's CDR3 is CASSVGLGTRDGINEKLFF. Here the CDR3 DNA reads TGTGCCAGCAGCGTAGGTCTGGGGACTCGGGACGGAATTAATGAAAAACTGTTTTTT.